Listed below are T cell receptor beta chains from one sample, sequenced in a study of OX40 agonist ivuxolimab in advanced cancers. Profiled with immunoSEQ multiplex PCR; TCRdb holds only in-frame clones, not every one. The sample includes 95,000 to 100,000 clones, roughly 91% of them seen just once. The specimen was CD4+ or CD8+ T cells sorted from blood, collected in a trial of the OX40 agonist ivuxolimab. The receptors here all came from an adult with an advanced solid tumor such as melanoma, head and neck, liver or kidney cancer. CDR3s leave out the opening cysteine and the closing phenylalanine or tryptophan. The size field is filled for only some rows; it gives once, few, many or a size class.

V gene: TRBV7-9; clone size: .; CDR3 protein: ASSLEGTRAGELF
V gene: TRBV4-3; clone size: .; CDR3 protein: ASSRTGTAQETQY
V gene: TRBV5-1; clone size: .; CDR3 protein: ASSLGAGEVLKAYEQY
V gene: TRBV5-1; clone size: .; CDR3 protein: ASSSTGGTDTQY
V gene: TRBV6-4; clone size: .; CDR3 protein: ASSDSGGRGTDTQY
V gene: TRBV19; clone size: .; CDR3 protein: ASSMRDGYT
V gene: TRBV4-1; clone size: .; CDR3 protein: ASSQQRALAGRAEAF
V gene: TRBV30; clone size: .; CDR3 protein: AWSVSRWETQY
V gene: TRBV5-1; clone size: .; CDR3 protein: ASSSTSGISHEQY
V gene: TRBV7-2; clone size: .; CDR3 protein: ASSPTQETQY
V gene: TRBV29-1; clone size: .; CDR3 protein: SVESTGKTQY
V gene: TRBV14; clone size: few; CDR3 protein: ASSLIPRGYRNTEAF
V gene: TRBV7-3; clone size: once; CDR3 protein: ASSPHRDSYGYT
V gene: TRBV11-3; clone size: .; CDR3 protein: ASSPADRGGDEQY
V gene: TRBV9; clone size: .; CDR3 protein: ASSVAPQQGYSGNTIY
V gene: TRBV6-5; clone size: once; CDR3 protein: ATSSRPGQTYEQY
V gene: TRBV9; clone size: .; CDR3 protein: ASRARGSGANVLT
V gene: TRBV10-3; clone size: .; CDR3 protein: AIKSDGGGSYEQY
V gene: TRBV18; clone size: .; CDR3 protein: ASSPPTGFGRYNEQF
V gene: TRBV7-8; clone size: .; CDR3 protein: ASSLGGTDTQY
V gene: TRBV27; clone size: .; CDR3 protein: ASRVSGEETQY
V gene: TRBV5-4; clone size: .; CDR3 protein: ASSQEGPNTEAF
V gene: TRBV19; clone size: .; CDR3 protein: ASSMLAGPDTQY
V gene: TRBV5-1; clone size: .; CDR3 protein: ASGLAGNNEQF
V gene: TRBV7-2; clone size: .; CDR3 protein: ASSLGSNSYEQY
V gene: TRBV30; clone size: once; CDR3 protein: AWSGQTNTEAF
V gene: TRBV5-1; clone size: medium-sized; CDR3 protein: ASSRSSGRAGEQY
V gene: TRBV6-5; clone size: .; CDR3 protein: ASSYGRGSDNEQF
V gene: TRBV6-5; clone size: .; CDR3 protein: ASRHRQGGREQY
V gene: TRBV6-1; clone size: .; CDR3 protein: ASSGGGRAPPDTQY
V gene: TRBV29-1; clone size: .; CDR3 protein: SAMGQGYGYT
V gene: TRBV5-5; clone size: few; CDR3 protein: ASSLQTENYGYT
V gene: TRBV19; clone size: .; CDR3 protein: ASSTLRRAKNIQY
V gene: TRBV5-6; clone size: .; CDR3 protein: ASSFGGTRSTDTQY
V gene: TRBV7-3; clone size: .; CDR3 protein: ASSRTGGTDTQY
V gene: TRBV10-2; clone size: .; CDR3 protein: ASSESAGEKLF
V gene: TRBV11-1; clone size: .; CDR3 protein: ASSLNRGHGGELF
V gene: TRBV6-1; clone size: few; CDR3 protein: ASLGNYNEQF
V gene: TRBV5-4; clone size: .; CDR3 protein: ASRLGTYTEAF
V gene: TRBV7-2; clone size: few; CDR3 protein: ASSSDPNQPQH
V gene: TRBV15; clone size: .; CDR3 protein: ATSRPLAVAKNIQY
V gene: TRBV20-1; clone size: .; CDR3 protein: SDCWNNEQF
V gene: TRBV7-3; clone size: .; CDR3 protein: ASSATDTQY
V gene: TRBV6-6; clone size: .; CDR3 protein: ASSYFRTGEKAF
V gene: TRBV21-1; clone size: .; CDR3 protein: ASSSQGGSTEAF
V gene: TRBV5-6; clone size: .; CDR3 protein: ASSSWDTTYEQY
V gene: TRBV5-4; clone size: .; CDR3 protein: ASSWTGSYEQY
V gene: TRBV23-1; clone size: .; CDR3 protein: ASSPNPLEGYEQY
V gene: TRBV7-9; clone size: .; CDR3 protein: ASSPTGGSTNEKLF
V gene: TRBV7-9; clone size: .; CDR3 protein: ASSYGTVVDQPQH
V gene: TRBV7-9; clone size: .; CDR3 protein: ASSSYSGRGEQY
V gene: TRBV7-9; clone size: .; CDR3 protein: ASRWTSGRAVKAYEQY
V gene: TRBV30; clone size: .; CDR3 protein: AWSVRRVGYEQY